The TCR beta chain under discussion was sequenced for a study of CXCR3-negative and CXCR3-positive naive CD8 T cells. Libraries were UMI-labeled 5' RACE TRB cDNA. TCRdb re-called the 5' RACE reads and catalogs CDR3 proteins one per entry, DNA excluded. This sample's table reports under 150,000 distinct CDR3 sequences. The CDR3 length is 15 residues. CDR1 and CDR2 from the germline V gene are DFQATT and SNEGSKA (reference sequence). About this clonotype itself: What it recognizes is unknown.

Study-level results: Similar TRBV-TRBJ usage characterized naive CXCR3-negative and CXCR3-positive cells; memory cells differed. A higher hydrophobicity marked the TRB CDR3s of CXCR3-positive naive cells versus CXCR3-negative naive cells.

The material sequenced was naive CXCR3+ CD8+ T cells from blood. As to subset: CD45RO-CCR7+CD27+CD95- naive CD8+ T cells expressing CXCR3 (TNR3+). This TCR derives from a human donor in good health. Some clones in this sample may be carry-over from other donors' samples. The chain uses TRBV20-1 and TRBJ1-4; the TCRdb call, TRBD1, lacks DNA for checking. The CDR3 sequence: CSAGEEGQGNEKLFF.